These 27 T cell receptor beta chains share one sample of origin, sequenced in a study of PD-L1 blockade in urothelial cancer. This table comes from immunoSEQ multiplex PCR, and its TCRdb copy is limited to in-frame clones, with some not included. In the table there are 38,000 or so clones, approximately 82% of which are singletons. Sequenced material: PBMCs, taken around atezolizumab (anti-PD-L1) treatment. These receptor sequences come from a man in his 60s with urothelial cancer.

This sequence joins TRBV6-1 and TRBJ2-2; 7 bases fit TRBD1. The CDR3 has 15 residues. V trimming: 4 bases; J trimming: 2 bases; junction bases outside the gene matches: 4. Germline CDR1 reads MNHNS; CDR2 reads SASEGT. The CDR3 DNA reads TGTGCCAGCAGTGGGGCAGGGGGAAACACCGGGGAGCTGTTTTTT. It is translated as CASSGAGGNTGELFF.

The V gene is TRBV30, the J gene TRBJ1-1; D not resolved. Germline values: CDR1 GTSNPN, CDR2 SVGIG (reference sequence). The CDR3 extends over 13 amino acids. Trimming pared 0 bases from V and 4 bases from J, leaving 9 bases between. The CDR3 loop reads CAWSVRRVTEAFF. In DNA, the CDR3 is TGTGCCTGGAGTGTACGGCGGGTCACTGAAGCTTTCTTT. The full variable domain, rest sourced from reference TRBV30 and TRBJ1-1, is SQTIHQWPATLVQPVGSPLSLECTVEGTSNPNLYWYRQAAGRGLQLLFYSVGIGQISSEVPQNLSASRPQDRQFILSSKKLLLSDSGFYLCAWSVRRVTEAFFGQGTRLTVV.

The chain combines TRBV6-5 with TRBJ2-2; D is possibly TRBD1 (7 bases). The germline gives CDR1 MNHEY, CDR2 SVGAGI. There are 14 residues in the CDR3. Trimming took off 7 bases at V and 7 bases at J, with 16 bases between the two ends. The CDR3 DNA reads as TGTGCCAGCACCAGGGGGGCGACAGGCGGGGAGCTGTTTTTT. Translating it yields CASTRGATGGELFF.

CDR3 DNA: TGTGCCAGCAGTGAGCAAGGTTACGGGTATAATTCACCCCTCCACTTT. This gives the protein CASSEQGYGYNSPLHF. The rearrangement uses TRBV6-1 and TRBJ1-6; D is ambiguous. The CDR3 length is 16 residues. CDR1 is MNHNS and CDR2 is SASEGT in the germline V gene. Trimming cost V 3 bases and J 4 bases, with 13 bases left between them.

This clone has just one count. The rearrangement uses TRBV6-6 and TRBJ1-2, with D possibly being TRBD1 (5 bases). The CDR3 is made up of 11 amino acids. Trimming took 4 bases from V and 6 from J, leaving 6 bases between them. Germline V gives CDR1 MNHNY, CDR2 SVGAGI (reference sequence). This CDR3 is CASSSGDGYTF. DNA for the CDR3: TGTGCCAGCAGTTCGGGGGATGGCTACACCTTC.

This sequence joins TRBV5-1 and TRBJ1-1; the match to TRBD1 covers 7 bases. With 5 bases clipped from V and 7 bases from J, the junction kept 8 bases outside the gene matches. CDR1 and CDR2 from the germline V gene are SGHRS and YFSETQ. The CDR3 covers 13 residues. CDR3 DNA: TGCGCCAGCAGGTACAGGGGACGGGATGAAGCTTTCTTT. Translating it yields CASRYRGRDEAFF.

The chain joins TRBV28 to TRBJ2-3; the match to TRBD2 covers 9 bases. CDR3 size: 15 residues. CDR1 is MDHEN, CDR2 SYDVKM, per germline. Trimming removed 6 bases from V and 4 bases from J; junction bases left unmatched: 8. CDR3 coding DNA: TGTGCCAGCAGCGGGACCGGGACTAGCCCAGATACGCAGTATTTT. This translates into CASSGTGTSPDTQYF.

J is TRBJ1-4 and V is TRBV29-1; D remains unclear. Trimming shortened V by 7 bases and J by 8 bases, and 17 bases separated the two germline ends. Germline values: CDR1 SQVTM, CDR2 ANQGSEA. The CDR3 has 13 amino acids. CDR3 coding DNA: TGCAGCGCCCTGCAGGCGGGAGGCGAAAAACTGTTTTTT. Amino acid sequence: CSALQAGGEKLFF. The variable domain in full, with the rest retrieved from reference TRBV29-1 and TRBJ1-4, is SAVISQKPSRDICQRGTSLTIQCQVDSQVTMMFWYRQQPGQSLTLIATANQGSEATYESGFVIDKFPISRPNLTFSTLTVSNMSPEDSSIYLCSALQAGGEKLFFGSGTQLSVL.

This clone was seen just once. J is TRBJ1-1 and V is TRBV18; D might be TRBD1 (5 bases). Trimming left V 3 bases short and J 4 bases short, with 15 bases between. The CDR3 sequence is 15 residues long. CDR1 is KGHSH, CDR2 LQKENI, per germline. The CDR3 sequence: CASSPGREATTEAFF. CDR3 sequence (DNA): TGTGCCAGCTCACCGGGCAGGGAGGCTACCACTGAAGCTTTCTTT.

The chain carries TRBV6-5 and TRBJ1-1; TRBD1 matches 7 bases. Germline CDR1 MNHEY, CDR2 SVGAGI. The CDR3 extends over 15 amino acids. After removal of 8 bases from V and 6 bases from J, the junction contained 15 bases not matched to a gene. The CDR3 protein is CASSHFKGARAEAFF. The CDR3 coding sequence is TGTGCCAGCTCGCATTTCAAGGGGGCGCGGGCTGAAGCTTTCTTT.

This chain links TRBV9 with TRBJ2-5; D not certain. The V end lost 0 bases, the J end lost 1 base, and 7 bases lay between the germline ends. CDR1 is SGDLS and CDR2 is YYNGEE in the germline V gene. CDR3 length: 14 residues. The CDR3, as DNA: TGTGCCAGCAGCGTAGGGGCAGCCCAAGAGACCCAGTACTTC. As protein: CASSVGAAQETQYF.

This clone appeared once. The chain links TRBV6-1 to TRBJ2-6; 11 bases fit TRBD2. Germline trimming cut 3 bases from V and 4 bases from J; bases unmatched to any gene: 8. Germline CDR1 reads MNHNS; CDR2 reads SASEGT. The CDR3 is 18 residues long. In DNA, the CDR3 is TGTGCCAGCAGTGATGGTAGCGGGGGGGCTGGAGGGGCCAACGTCCTGACTTTC. Translating gives CASSDGSGGAGGANVLTF.

The chain joins TRBV28 to TRBJ1-2, with a tentative D call TRBD1 (6 bases). Germline V gene lookup returns CDR1 MDHEN and CDR2 SYDVKM. Trimming shortened V by 2 bases and J by 4 bases, and 14 bases separated the two germline ends. The CDR3 contains 15 residues. The CDR3 bases are TGTGCCAGCAGTTTAATGGGGGGGCGCATCTATGGCTACACCTTC. Amino acids: CASSLMGGRIYGYTF.

The V and J genes are TRBV7-2 and TRBJ2-5; 7 bases match TRBD2. There are 16 residues in the CDR3. V trimming: 5 bases; J trimming: 5 bases; junction bases outside the gene matches: 14. CDR1 is SGHTA, CDR2 FQGNSA, per germline. The CDR3 spells CASSPLGGAREETQYF. The CDR3 DNA is TGTGCCAGCAGCCCCTTGGGTGGGGCGCGGGAGGAGACCCAGTACTTC.

V gene TRBV29-1 combines with J gene TRBJ2-1; TRBD2 aligns across 12 bases. The germline V gene encodes CDR1 SQVTM and CDR2 ANQGSEA. After removal of 4 bases from V and 9 bases from J, the junction contained 7 bases not matched to a gene. There are 14 residues in the CDR3. This CDR3 is CSVVASGRAGEQFF. The CDR3 nucleotides are TGCAGCGTTGTGGCTAGCGGGAGGGCCGGTGAGCAGTTCTTC.

The chain is built from TRBV14 and TRBJ2-1; perhaps TRBD1 as D (5 bases). This CDR3 spans 18 amino acids. Between the trimmed V and J ends, which lost 4 bases and 2 bases, there was a span of 21 bases. Germline CDR1 reads SGHDN; CDR2 reads FVKESK. The CDR3 region is CASSPISLGAYTYNEQFF. DNA of the CDR3: TGTGCCAGCAGCCCCATTTCGTTAGGGGCGTATACCTACAATGAGCAGTTCTTC.

The chain employs TRBV4-3 and TRBJ2-7; 7 nucleotides align to TRBD1. V was pared by 0 bases and J by 6 bases, with 2 bases of the junction left unmatched. Germline V gives CDR1 LGHNA, CDR2 YSLEER. The CDR3 is made up of 13 amino acids. The CDR3 DNA sequence: TGCGCCAGCAGCCAAGATAGGGGGCTCGAGCAGTACTTC. Protein sequence: CASSQDRGLEQYF.

The genes are TRBV7-6 and TRBJ2-2; 12 nucleotides align to TRBD2. Germline-derived CDR1 and CDR2 are SGHVS and FNYEAQ. The CDR3 is 18 amino acids. The J segment lost 1 base and the V segment lost 5 bases, leaving 8 bases of the junction unmatched. The chain's CDR3 is CASSAQTSGGLNTGELFF. As DNA, the CDR3 is TGTGCCAGCAGCGCACAGACTAGCGGGGGTTTGAACACCGGGGAGCTGTTTTTT.

The gene calls are TRBV19 and TRBJ1-5, with D uncertain. The CDR3 sequence is 16 residues long. Germline lookup yields CDR1 LNHDA and CDR2 SQIVND (reference sequence). The germline V and J ends were trimmed by 0 bases and 1 base, with 10 bases remaining between them. The CDR3 protein is CASSIDAGRSNQPQHF. DNA for the CDR3: TGTGCCAGTAGTATAGATGCCGGGAGGAGCAATCAGCCCCAGCATTTT.

The gene calls are TRBV4-1 and TRBJ2-5, with a possible D match to TRBD1 (6 bases). Germline CDR1 reads MGHRA; CDR2 reads YSYEKL. The CDR3 covers 13 residues. V lost 5 bases and J lost 4, with 11 bases in between. Written as DNA, the CDR3 is TGCGCCAGCAGCTCTCAGGGGAGAGAGACCCAGTACTTC. This encodes CASSSQGRETQYF.

The chain couples TRBV5-6 to TRBJ1-2, with TRBD1 matching over 9 bases. Unmatched junction bases numbered 4, after V lost 4 bases and J lost 0 bases. Germline loops: CDR1 SGHDT, CDR2 YYEEEE. This CDR3 contains 15 residues. CDR3 nucleotides: TGTGCCAGCAGCGTGGGACAGGGTACTAACTATGGCTACACCTTC. It translates to CASSVGQGTNYGYTF.

The genes are TRBV28 and TRBJ2-7, with D possibly being TRBD1 (6 bases). Germline loops: CDR1 MDHEN, CDR2 SYDVKM. V was cut by 6 bases and J by 3 bases, with 24 bases left in between. The CDR3 totals 17 residues. The CDR3 protein is CASRPNLGQTGYYEQYF. Written as DNA, the CDR3 is TGTGCCAGCAGGCCTAATTTGGGCCAGACAGGATACTACGAGCAGTACTTC. The full variable domain, in which reference TRBV28 and TRBJ2-7 provide the parts outside the CDR3, is DVKVTQSSRYLVKRTGEKVFLECVQDMDHENMFWYRQDPGLGLRLIYFSYDVKMKEKGDIPEGYSVSREKKERFSLILESASTNQTSMYLCASRPNLGQTGYYEQYFGPGTRLTVT.

This chain joins TRBV4-1 and TRBJ1-2; D is unclear. This CDR3 is built from 14 residues. CDR1 MGHRA and CDR2 YSYEKL come from the germline V gene. Trimming removed 0 bases from V and 2 bases from J, with 7 bases in between. CDR3: CASSQDPINYGYTF. The CDR3 coding sequence is TGCGCCAGCAGCCAAGACCCTATCAACTATGGCTACACCTTC.

The chain couples TRBV5-1 to TRBJ2-7; the match to TRBD2 covers 7 bases. This CDR3 is built from 14 residues. V was pared by 4 bases and J by 0 bases, with 4 bases of the junction left unmatched. From germline, CDR1 is SGHRS and CDR2 YFSETQ. This CDR3 is CASSTGLTSYEQYF. The CDR3 nucleotides read TGCGCCAGCAGCACGGGACTAACCTCCTACGAGCAGTACTTC.

This chain connects TRBV27 to TRBJ2-7; TRBD1 agrees at 9 bases. The ends lost 5 bases at V and 6 bases at J; junction bases unmatched: 5. The length of the CDR3 is 13 residues. Looked up from germline, CDR1 is MNHEY and CDR2 is SMNVEV (reference sequence). The CDR3 here is CASSGDREGEQYF. The CDR3 coding sequence is TGTGCCAGCAGTGGGGACAGGGAGGGCGAGCAGTACTTC.

The genes are TRBV5-4 and TRBJ2-7, with 7 positions matching TRBD1. V was pared by 4 bases and J by 2 bases, with 3 bases of the junction left unmatched. Germline CDR1 and CDR2: SGHNT and YYREEE (reference sequence). The CDR3 contains 13 residues. The CDR3 loop reads CASSDRATYEQYF. In DNA form, the CDR3 reads TGTGCCAGCAGCGACAGGGCCACCTACGAGCAGTACTTC.

This rearrangement joins TRBV13 to TRBJ2-3; 15 bases fit TRBD2. V lost 2 bases to trimming and J lost 5 bases; unmatched junction nucleotides: 8. Germline V gives CDR1 PRHDT, CDR2 FYEKMQ (reference sequence). This CDR3 spans 18 amino acids. The CDR3 DNA reads TGTGCCAGCAGCTTAACGGGACTAGCGGGGGGAGTAGGAGATACGCAGTATTTT. It is translated as CASSLTGLAGGVGDTQYF.